This entry lists 13 T cell receptor beta chains sequenced from one sample in a study of shared clonotypes between healthy human individuals. Generated by immunoSEQ multiplex PCR, the TCRdb table keeps only in-frame clones and is missing some. The data contain around 1.5 million clones, 95% to 99% of them singletons. The sequencing sample was made of naive CD4+ T cells sorted from blood. Subset here: CD45RA+ positively selected. The receptors were sampled from a man aged 30-40 years in good health.

The chain recombines TRBV9 with TRBJ2-1, with a weak D call TRBD2 (6 bases). Trimming took 4 bases from V and 2 from J, leaving 19 bases between them. This CDR3 has 17 residues. Germline V gives CDR1 SGDLS, CDR2 YYNGEE. As DNA, the CDR3 is TGTGCCAGCAGCCCCACGGTGGGGGGATTCGCCTACAATGAGCAGTTCTTC. Translation: CASSPTVGGFAYNEQFF. The variable domain in full, completed from reference TRBV9 and TRBJ2-1, reads DSGVTQTPKHLITATGQRVTLRCSPRSGDLSVYWYQQSLDQGLQFLIQYYNGEERAKGNILERFSAQQFPDLHSELNLSSLELGDSALYFCASSPTVGGFAYNEQFFGPGTRLTVL.

The V call is TRBV19, the J call TRBJ1-5, with D perhaps matching TRBD1 (6 bases). Trimming removed 6 bases at V and 3 bases at J, with 12 bases between. Germline V CDR1 and CDR2: LNHDA, SQIVND (reference sequence). CDR3 length: 14 residues. CDR3 residues: CASRIGDTNQPQHF. As DNA, the CDR3 is TGTGCCAGTAGGATCGGGGACACCAATCAGCCCCAGCATTTT.

The gene calls are TRBV11-2 and TRBJ2-5, with unresolved D. V was cut by 1 base and J by 1 base, with 7 bases left in between. CDR3 length: 14 residues. Germline CDR1 reads SGHAT; CDR2 reads FQNNGV. The CDR3 spells CASSLVGSQETQYF. The DNA for the CDR3 is TGTGCCAGCAGCTTAGTGGGCAGCCAAGAGACCCAGTACTTC.

The V gene is TRBV16, the J gene TRBJ1-5; D gene unclear. Trimming took off 1 base at V and 5 bases at J, with 12 bases between the two ends. The length of the CDR3 is 15 residues. Germline lookup yields CDR1 KGHSY and CDR2 FQNENV. The CDR3 loop is CASSQWWRGDQPQHF. The CDR3 DNA is TGTGCCAGCAGCCAATGGTGGCGGGGAGATCAGCCCCAGCATTTT.

The chain uses TRBV9 and TRBJ2-7; perhaps TRBD1 as D (6 bases). The germline V gene encodes CDR1 SGDLS and CDR2 YYNGEE. The V gene lost 0 bases and the J gene lost 5 bases, with 12 bases spanning the gap. The CDR3 length is 14 residues. This CDR3 reads CASSVDRVGHEQYF. Here the CDR3 DNA reads TGTGCCAGCAGCGTAGACAGGGTGGGCCACGAGCAGTACTTC.

Worth noting for this clone: Other nucleotide sequences in the sample specify the same CDR3. The genes are TRBV7-9 and TRBJ2-3; either TRBD1 or TRBD2 may supply D (5 bases each). The CDR3 extends over 14 amino acids. Trimming shortened V by 5 bases and J by 3 bases, and 12 bases separated the two germline ends. Germline lookup yields CDR1 SEHNR and CDR2 FQNEAQ (reference sequence). The CDR3 coding sequence is TGTGCCAGCAGCCTGGGACGGTCGACAGATACGCAGTATTTT. It translates to CASSLGRSTDTQYF.

The J gene is TRBJ2-7, the V gene TRBV4-3; 9 bases map to TRBD1. From germline, CDR1 is LGHNA and CDR2 YSLEER. The length of the CDR3 is 15 residues. V lost 4 bases and J lost 3; bases outside the gene matches: 7. The CDR3 loop is CASSRRPGQGYEQYF. The CDR3 nucleotides read TGCGCCAGCAGCCGCCGTCCGGGACAGGGCTACGAGCAGTACTTC.

The V call is TRBV7-2, the J call TRBJ2-1; D unclear. Deletions cut 0 bases from V and 0 bases from J, with 15 bases between. The CDR3 has 18 amino acids. CDR1 SGHTA and CDR2 FQGNSA come from the germline V gene. The chain's CDR3 is CASSLAKSSPHSYNEQFF. CDR3 DNA: TGTGCCAGCAGCTTAGCAAAGTCAAGTCCGCACTCCTACAATGAGCAGTTCTTC.

CDR3 residues: CAWRVVGELFF. The CDR3 DNA sequence: TGTGCCTGGAGGGTGGTCGGGGAGCTGTTTTTT. The chain has TRBV30 and TRBJ2-2; the D is unclear. The germline CDR1 and CDR2 sequences are GTSNPN and SVGIG (reference sequence). Trimming took off 3 bases at V and 7 bases at J, with 6 bases between the two ends. This CDR3 contains 11 residues. Filled out from reference TRBV30 and TRBJ2-2, the complete variable domain reads SQTIHQWPATLVQPVGSPLSLECTVEGTSNPNLYWYRQAAGRGLQLLFYSVGIGQISSEVPQNLSASRPQDRQFILSSKKLLLSDSGFYLCAWRVVGELFFGEGSRLTVL.

The gene calls are TRBV5-1 and TRBJ1-1, with unresolved D. The germline CDR1 and CDR2 sequences are SGHRS and YFSETQ. With 3 bases removed from V and 0 bases from J, the gap between germline ends came to 9 bases. This CDR3 region has 14 residues. The chain's CDR3 is CASSSTLVNTEAFF. DNA for the CDR3: TGCGCCAGCAGCTCAACCTTAGTGAACACTGAAGCTTTCTTT. Drawing the rest from reference TRBV5-1 and TRBJ1-1, the complete variable domain is KAGVTQTPRYLIKTRGQQVTLSCSPISGHRSVSWYQQTPGQGLQFLFEYFSETQRNKGNFPGRFSGRQFSNSRSEMNVSTLELGDSALYLCASSSTLVNTEAFFGQGTRLTVV.

The chain combines TRBV6-4 with TRBJ2-1, with TRBD1 matching 7 bases. Germline CDR1 reads MRHNA; CDR2 reads SNTAGT. The length of the CDR3 is 15 residues. Trimming cost V 5 bases and J 6 bases; bases outside gene matches: 10. CDR3 DNA: TGTGCCAGCAGTCCGACAGGGAACGCTCTCAATGAGCAGTTCTTC. Its translation is CASSPTGNALNEQFF.

The genes are TRBV4-3 and TRBJ2-5; TRBD1 agrees at 7 bases. Trimming took 0 bases from V and 4 from J; bases not matched to a gene: 5. Per the germline V gene, CDR1 is LGHNA and CDR2 is YSLEER. This CDR3 has 15 residues. CDR3 sequence: CASSQEGTVGETQYF. CDR3 nucleotides: TGCGCCAGCAGCCAAGAAGGGACAGTAGGAGAGACCCAGTACTTC.

This sequence joins TRBV6-5 and TRBJ2-1; D unclear. V was cut by 8 bases and J by 4 bases, with 6 bases left in between. The germline gives CDR1 MNHEY, CDR2 SVGAGI. The CDR3 runs to 11 residues. The CDR3 coding sequence is TGTGCCAGCGCCCGTTACAATGAGCAGTTCTTC. This translates into CASARYNEQFF.